This is a list of T cell receptor beta chains from one sample in a study of T cell repertoires in cytomegalovirus infection. TCRdb ran MiXCR on the reads and lists one entry per CDR3 protein. The data contain approximately 170,000 distinct CDR3 sequences, about 15% of them singletons. The sample taken for sequencing was PBMCs. The receptors come from a human donor in good health (CMV status not recorded). Some clones in this sample may be carry-over from other donors' samples. The CDR3 runs from the conserved cysteine through the conserved F or W. A D gene is named only where the DNA matches it firmly. Where a row states a size, it is once, few, many or the class of an expanded clone; other rows omit it.

cdr3_aa,cdr3_nt,v_call,d_call,clone_size,j_call
CASSFTGSGNTIYF,TGTGCCAGCAGTTTTACGGGCTCTGGAAACACCATATATTTT,TRBV12-3/TRBV12-4,NA,NA,TRBJ1-3
CASSLRGEGLGSSTDTQYF,TGTGCCAGCAGCTTAAGGGGAGAGGGACTCGGCTCTAGCACAGATACGCAGTATTTT,TRBV7-2,NA,many,TRBJ2-3
CASSFIQGSNQPQHF,TGTGCCAGCAGTTTCATCCAGGGTAGCAATCAGCCCCAGCATTTT,TRBV12-3/TRBV12-4,NA,many,TRBJ1-5
CASSLESGANTEAFF,TGCGCCAGCAGCTTGGAGTCAGGGGCGAACACTGAAGCTTTCTTT,TRBV5-1,NA,NA,TRBJ1-1
CASSHHGLAEDNEQFF,TGTGCCAGCAGCCATCACGGACTAGCGGAGGACAATGAGCAGTTCTTC,TRBV3-1,TRBD2,NA,TRBJ2-1
CASSQVTGFQETQYF,TGTGCCAGCAGCCAGGTGACAGGTTTCCAAGAGACCCAGTACTTC,TRBV7-9,NA,many,TRBJ2-5
CASSLKSGANVLTF,TGTGCCAGCAGCTTAAAATCCGGGGCCAACGTCCTGACTTTC,TRBV7-2,NA,many,TRBJ2-6
CASSYLPGQYNQPQHF,TGTGCCAGCAGTTATTTACCGGGACAGTACAATCAGCCCCAGCATTTT,TRBV28,TRBD1,NA,TRBJ1-5
CASSLGTGDNEQFF,TGTGCCAGTAGTCTCGGGACAGGGGATAATGAGCAGTTCTTC,TRBV19,TRBD1,NA,TRBJ2-1
CASSLGQGNTEAFF,TGTGCCAGCAGCTTAGGGCAGGGGAACACTGAAGCTTTCTTT,TRBV7-2,NA,many,TRBJ1-1
CASSQTGGARWDTEAFF,TGTGCCAGCAGCCAGACAGGGGGCGCAAGGTGGGACACTGAAGCTTTCTTT,TRBV4-2,TRBD1,many,TRBJ1-1
CASSLFTGNTEAFF,TGTGCCAGCAGCTTGTTCACAGGAAACACTGAAGCTTTCTTT,TRBV7-2,NA,many,TRBJ1-1
CASSLGHGTSGNFYNEQFF,TGTGCCAGCAGCTTAGGGCACGGTACTAGCGGGAATTTCTACAATGAGCAGTTCTTC,TRBV7-2,TRBD2,many,TRBJ2-1
CAASRDLGGGTQYF,TGTGCCGCCTCGCGGGACCTGGGAGGAGGTACGCAGTATTTT,TRBV2,NA,NA,TRBJ2-3
CASSRSAAAYEQYF,TGTGCCAGCAGCCGATCGGCGGCCGCCTACGAGCAGTACTTC,TRBV28,NA,few,TRBJ2-7
CATSESHREADNEQFF,TGTGCCACCAGTGAAAGTCACAGGGAGGCGGACAATGAGCAGTTCTTC,TRBV24-1,NA,NA,TRBJ2-1
CASSPGLGRTDTQYF,TGTGCCAGCAGCCCTGGACTAGGCAGAACAGATACGCAGTATTTT,TRBV7-2,TRBD2,many,TRBJ2-3
CASSENPGPNQPQHF,TGTGCCAGCAGTGAAAATCCAGGGCCCAATCAGCCCCAGCATTTT,TRBV2,NA,NA,TRBJ1-5
CASSLGAGGRTGELFF,TGTGCCAGCAGCTTAGGAGCGGGGGGACGTACCGGGGAGCTGTTTTTT,TRBV7-3,TRBD2,many,TRBJ2-2
CASSEAGTGNSPLHF,TGTGCCAGCAGTGAAGCCGGGACCGGTAATTCACCCCTCCACTTT,TRBV2,NA,few,TRBJ1-6
CASSGGVSYEQYF,TGTGCCAGCAGCGGAGGGGTGTCCTACGAGCAGTACTTC,TRBV7-2,NA,NA,TRBJ2-7
CASSQDIGYNEQFF,TGTGCCAGCAGCCAAGATATCGGATACAATGAGCAGTTCTTC,TRBV14,NA,few,TRBJ2-1
CASSLALNSGANVLTF,TGTGCCAGCAGCTTAGCCCTAAACTCTGGGGCCAACGTCCTGACTTTC,TRBV7-9,NA,few,TRBJ2-6
CASSPGTSGGAGEQFF,TGTGCCAGCAGCCCCGGGACTAGCGGGGGGGCCGGTGAGCAGTTCTTC,TRBV7-7,TRBD2,NA,TRBJ2-1
CASKQDLHEQYF,TGCGCCAGCAAACAGGATTTGCACGAGCAGTACTTC,TRBV5-1,NA,once,TRBJ2-7
CASSLTGPYNEQFF,TGTGCCAGCAGCCTGACGGGACCCTACAATGAGCAGTTCTTC,TRBV5-4,NA,many,TRBJ2-1